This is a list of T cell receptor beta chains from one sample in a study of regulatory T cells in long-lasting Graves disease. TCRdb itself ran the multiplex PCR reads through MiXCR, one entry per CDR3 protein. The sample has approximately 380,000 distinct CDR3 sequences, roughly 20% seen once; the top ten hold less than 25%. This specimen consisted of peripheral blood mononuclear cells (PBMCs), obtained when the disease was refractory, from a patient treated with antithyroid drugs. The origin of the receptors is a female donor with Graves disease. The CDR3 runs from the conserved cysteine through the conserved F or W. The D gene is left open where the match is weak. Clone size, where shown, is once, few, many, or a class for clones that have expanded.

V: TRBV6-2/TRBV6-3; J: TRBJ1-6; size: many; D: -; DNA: TGTGCCAGCAGTTCGAGAACTAATTCACCCCTCCACTTT; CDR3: CASSSRTNSPLHF
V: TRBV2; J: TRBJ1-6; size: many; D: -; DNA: TGTGCCAGCAGTGAATATAATTCACCCCTCCACTTT; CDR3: CASSEYNSPLHF
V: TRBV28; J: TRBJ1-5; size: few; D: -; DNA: TGTGCCAGCAGTTTGAGCCTGGGGGGCAATCAGCCCCAGCATTTT; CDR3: CASSLSLGGNQPQHF
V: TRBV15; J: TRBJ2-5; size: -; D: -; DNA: TGTGCCACCAGCGGAGGGGGCCTTTTGCGACGGGGTGTTTTGGGGGAGTACTTC; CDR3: CATSGGGLLRRGVLGEYF
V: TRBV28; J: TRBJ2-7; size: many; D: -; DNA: TGTGCCAGCAGTTTTGCAAGGGGGAGTGAGCAGTACTTC; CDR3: CASSFARGSEQYF
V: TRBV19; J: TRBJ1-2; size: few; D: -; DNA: TGTGCCAGTAGTATCAGGGGCCCACCAGAGGGCGGCTACACCTTC; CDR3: CASSIRGPPEGGYTF
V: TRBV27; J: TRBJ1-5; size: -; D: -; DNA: TGTGCCAGCGGCCTTTATAGCAATCAGCCCCAGCATTTT; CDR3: CASGLYSNQPQHF
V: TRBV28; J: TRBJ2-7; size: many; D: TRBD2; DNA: TGTGCCAGCAGTTTCTTAGCGGGAGTTATTTACGAGCAGTACTTC; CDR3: CASSFLAGVIYEQYF
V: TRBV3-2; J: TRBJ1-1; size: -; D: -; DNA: -; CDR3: CASSPGVGQGARWTEAFF
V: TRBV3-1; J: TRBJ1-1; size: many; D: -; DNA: TGTGCCAGCAGCCAAGGACACCAAACGGGGAACACTGAAGCTTTCTTT; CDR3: CASSQGHQTGNTEAFF
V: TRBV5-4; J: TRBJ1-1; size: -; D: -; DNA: TGTGCCAGCAGCTTTCAAAGGAGGGGGGGAGCTTTCTTT; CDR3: CASSFQRRGGAFF
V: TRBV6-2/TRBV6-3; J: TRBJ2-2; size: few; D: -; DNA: TGTGCCAGCAGTTCGGGGGCAGACACCGGGGAGCTGTTTTTT; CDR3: CASSSGADTGELFF
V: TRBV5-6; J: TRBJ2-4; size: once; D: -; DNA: TGTGCCAGCAGCTCACTAGCAACCTCCGACATTCAGTACTTC; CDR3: CASSSLATSDIQYF